This T cell receptor beta chain is drawn from a study of cytomegalovirus exposure and HLA in healthy donors. The PCR had 60 Vbeta and 13 Jbeta primers. The table came from immunoSEQ multiplex PCR; TCRdb's copy has only in-frame clones and leaves some out. The repertoire holds roughly 84,000 clones, with around 81% as singletons. The CDR3 consists of 13 residues. V lost 3 bases, J lost 2 bases, and 7 bases lay in between. Germline-derived CDR1 and CDR2 are WSHSY and SAAADI. The gene calls are TRBV10-2 and TRBJ1-2; D not certain. This sequence was found in a male donor in good health and CMV-seropositive. Sequencing was performed on PBMCs. The CDR3 region is CASSDGINYGYTF. CDR3 nucleotides: TGCGCCAGCAGTGACGGGATAAACTATGGCTACACCTTC.